Shown below are 6 T cell receptor beta chains from a single sample sequenced in a study of blood T cells in healthy people across ages. PCR was performed a second time for about 7 to 11 cycles using a sample-barcoded 5' primer and a J-beta primer mix. Each CDR3 protein gets one entry after TCRdb re-called the 5' RACE reads with MiXCR. The sample shows 550,000 to 650,000 distinct CDR3 sequences, about 27% of them seen only once. This sample also belongs to another study, concerning T cells of mothers and their children.

The sample comprised blood. The receptors here all came from a boy younger than 10 in good health.

V gene TRBV6-6 combines with J gene TRBJ2-1; D tentatively reads TRBD1 or TRBD2 (5 bases each). V was trimmed by 2 bases and J by 6 bases, leaving 8 bases between them. The CDR3 is 13 residues long. CDR1 is MNHNY and CDR2 is SVGAGI in the germline V gene (reference sequence). CDR3 protein: CASSYMGRNEQFF. The CDR3 DNA sequence: TGTGCCAGCAGTTACATGGGACGCAATGAGCAGTTCTTC.

This clonotype has a count of ten or more. The gene calls are TRBV24-1 and TRBJ2-5; D not certain. CDR1 is KGHDR and CDR2 is SFDVKD in the germline V gene. V lost 3 bases to trimming and J lost 5 bases, with 3 bases between them. The CDR3 is 11 residues long. The CDR3 spells CATSDGETQYF. The DNA for the CDR3 is TGTGCCACCAGTGATGGGGAGACCCAGTACTTC.

The chain combines TRBV6-6 with TRBJ2-5; TRBD2 agrees at 7 bases. CDR3 length: 14 amino acids. V was pared by 2 bases and J by 5 bases, with 5 bases of the junction left unmatched. Germline V lookup: CDR1 MNHNY, CDR2 SVGAGI (reference sequence). The CDR3 protein is CASSYGLVEETQYF. The CDR3, as DNA: TGTGCCAGCAGTTACGGACTAGTTGAGGAGACCCAGTACTTC.

The rearrangement joins TRBV7-2 to TRBJ2-5; TRBD1 aligns across 7 bases. The germline gives CDR1 SGHTA, CDR2 FQGNSA. The CDR3 runs 15 residues. The V gene end was trimmed by 5 bases and the J gene end by 4 bases; junction bases not matched to a gene: 10. CDR3 loop: CASSVLRDRGETQYF. CDR3 sequence (DNA): TGTGCCAGCAGCGTGCTCCGGGACAGAGGAGAGACCCAGTACTTC. The full variable domain, completed using reference TRBV7-2 and TRBJ2-5, is GAGVSQSPSNKVTEKGKDVELRCDPISGHTALYWYRQSLGQGLEFLIYFQGNSAPDKSGLPSDRFSAERTGGSVSTLTIQRTQQEDSAVYLCASSVLRDRGETQYFGPGTRLLVL.

The rearrangement links TRBV20-1 to TRBJ2-5; 9 bases match TRBD2. Germline V gives CDR1 DFQATT, CDR2 SNEGSKA (reference sequence). CDR3 size: 15 residues. Trimming removed 0 bases from V and 1 base from J; junction bases left unmatched: 3. In nucleotides, the CDR3 is TGCAGTGCTAGAGACGAGCGGGGGGCCCAAGAGACCCAGTACTTC. Amino acid sequence: CSARDERGAQETQYF.

In this sample, this clonotype turned up many times. This chain connects TRBV7-9 to TRBJ2-5; 10 bases agree with TRBD2. V lost 4 bases to trimming and J lost 5 bases; unmatched junction nucleotides: 13. Germline V gene lookup returns CDR1 SEHNR and CDR2 FQNEAQ (reference sequence). The CDR3 totals 17 residues. CDR3: CASSSPQSSGGDETQYF. CDR3 nucleotide sequence: TGTGCCAGCAGCTCTCCACAATCTAGCGGGGGAGATGAGACCCAGTACTTC.